This TCR beta chain was documented in a study of T cell responses to AZD1222 COVID-19 vaccine. Trimming removed 2 bases at V and 8 bases at J, with 7 bases between. The germline CDR1 and CDR2 sequences are SGHNT and YYREEE (reference sequence). This CDR3 contains 11 residues. Sequencing used immunoSEQ multiplex PCR; TCRdb keeps in-frame clones, though not all of them. The sample includes about 140,000 clones, under 95% of them seen just once. The chain combines TRBV5-4 with TRBJ1-1; D is uncertain. The sequences come from peripheral blood, collected on day 0 of AZD1222 vaccination. This clonotype was sampled from an adult in good health. The CDR3 DNA follows: TGTGCCAGCAGCTTTAGAGCAGAAGCTTTCTTT. Amino acids: CASSFRAEAFF.